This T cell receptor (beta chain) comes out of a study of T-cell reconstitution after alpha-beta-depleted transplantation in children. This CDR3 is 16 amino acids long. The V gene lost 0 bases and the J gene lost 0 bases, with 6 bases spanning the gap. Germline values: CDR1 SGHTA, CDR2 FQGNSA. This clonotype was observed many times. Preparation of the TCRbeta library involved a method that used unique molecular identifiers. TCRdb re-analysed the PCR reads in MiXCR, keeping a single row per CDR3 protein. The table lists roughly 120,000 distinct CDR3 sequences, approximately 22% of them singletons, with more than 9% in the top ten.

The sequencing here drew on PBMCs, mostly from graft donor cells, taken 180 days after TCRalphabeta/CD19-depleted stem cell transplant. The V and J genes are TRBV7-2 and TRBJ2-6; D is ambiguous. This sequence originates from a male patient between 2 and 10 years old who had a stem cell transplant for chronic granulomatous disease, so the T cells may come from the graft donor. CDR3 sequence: CASSLALNSGANVLTF. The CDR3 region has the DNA TGTGCCAGCAGCTTAGCATTGAACTCTGGGGCCAACGTCCTGACTTTC.